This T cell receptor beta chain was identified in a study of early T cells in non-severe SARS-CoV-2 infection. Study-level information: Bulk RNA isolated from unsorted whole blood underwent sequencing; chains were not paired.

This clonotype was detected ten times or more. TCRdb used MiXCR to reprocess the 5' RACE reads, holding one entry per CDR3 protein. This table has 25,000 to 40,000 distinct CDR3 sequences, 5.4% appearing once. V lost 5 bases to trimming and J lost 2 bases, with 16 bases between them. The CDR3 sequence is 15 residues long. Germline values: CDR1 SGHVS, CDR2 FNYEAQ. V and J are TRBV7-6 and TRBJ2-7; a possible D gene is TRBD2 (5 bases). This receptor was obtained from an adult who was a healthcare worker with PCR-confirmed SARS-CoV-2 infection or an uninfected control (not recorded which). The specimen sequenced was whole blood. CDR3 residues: CASSRLEGATYEQYF. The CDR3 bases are TGTGCCAGCAGCCGCTTAGAGGGAGCGACCTACGAGCAGTACTTC.